This T cell receptor (beta chain) was captured in a study of control samples from healthy donors and cancer patients. This CDR3 comprises 13 residues. CDR1 is MNHEY, CDR2 SVGAGI, per germline. Trimming removed 6 bases at V and 6 bases at J, with 12 bases between. TCRdb keeps only in-frame clones here, not all; method: immunoSEQ multiplex PCR. Seen here are approximately 140,000 clones, roughly 92% observed once, and the top ten hold roughly 10%. The table lists this clone with a count of one. The receptor was derived from a man younger than 45 in good health. The sequencing sample was made of blood. The V gene is TRBV6-5, the J gene TRBJ1-5; D uncertain. The CDR3: CASRGSGFQPQHF. The CDR3 nucleotides read TGTGCCAGCAGGGGTTCGGGGTTTCAGCCCCAGCATTTT.